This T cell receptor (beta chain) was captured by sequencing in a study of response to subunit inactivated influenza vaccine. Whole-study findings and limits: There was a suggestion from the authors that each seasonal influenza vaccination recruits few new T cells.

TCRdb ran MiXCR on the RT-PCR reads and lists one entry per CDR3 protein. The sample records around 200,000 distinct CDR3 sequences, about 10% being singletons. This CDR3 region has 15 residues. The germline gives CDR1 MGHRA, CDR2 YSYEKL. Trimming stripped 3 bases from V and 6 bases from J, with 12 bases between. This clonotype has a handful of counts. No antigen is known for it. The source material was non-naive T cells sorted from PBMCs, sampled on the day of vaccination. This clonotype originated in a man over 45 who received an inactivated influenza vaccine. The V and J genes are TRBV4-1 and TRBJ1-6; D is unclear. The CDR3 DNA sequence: TGCGCCAGCAGCCAGCGCCGAGATGGTAATTCACCCCTCCACTTT. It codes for CASSQRRDGNSPLHF.